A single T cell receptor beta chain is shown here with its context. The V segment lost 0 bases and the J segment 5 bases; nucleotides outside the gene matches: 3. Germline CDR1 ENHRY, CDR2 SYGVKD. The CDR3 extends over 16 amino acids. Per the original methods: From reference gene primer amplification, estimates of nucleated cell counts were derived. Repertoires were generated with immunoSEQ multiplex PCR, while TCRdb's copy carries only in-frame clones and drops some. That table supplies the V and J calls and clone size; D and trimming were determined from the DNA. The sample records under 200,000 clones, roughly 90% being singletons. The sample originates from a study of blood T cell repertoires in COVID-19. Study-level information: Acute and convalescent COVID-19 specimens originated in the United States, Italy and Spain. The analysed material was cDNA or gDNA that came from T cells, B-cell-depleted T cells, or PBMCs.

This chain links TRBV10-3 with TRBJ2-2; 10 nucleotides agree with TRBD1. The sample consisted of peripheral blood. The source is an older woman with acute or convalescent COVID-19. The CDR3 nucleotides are TGTGCCATCAGTGAGTCGACAGGGGGCAAGACCGGGGAGCTGTTTTTT. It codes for CAISESTGGKTGELFF.